The entry below describes one T cell receptor (beta chain). Its antigen is undetermined. The CDR3 runs to 13 residues. The germline V gene has CDR1 SGHTA and CDR2 FQGTGA. Trimming removed 5 bases at V and 6 bases at J, with 12 bases between. The entry originates in a study of T-cell memory formation after mild COVID-19. Broader study findings: Second-wave clones that peaked on day 37 lacked confirmed SARS-CoV-2 specificity. Cross-reactive memory seemingly joined, as some responding clones were found in pre-infection memory. Mainly in CM and EM were contracting CD4+ clones; CD8+ were in EMRA.

The TCR alpha and TCR beta cDNA libraries, bearing sample barcodes and UMIs, were generated by 5'RACE using constant-segment primers. MiXCR, applied by TCRdb to the 5' RACE reads, yields one record per CDR3 protein. This table has about 560,000 distinct CDR3 sequences, approximately 15% appearing once. This chain uses TRBV7-3 with TRBJ2-3; D remains unclear. The sample was PBMCs or a T cell subset sorted from them (not recorded which). This clonotype was obtained from an adult woman who had mild COVID-19 (a few samples of this study predate the infection). Cell type and time point are not known. In DNA form, the CDR3 reads TGTGCCAGCAGCCCCAATCCCGGGGATACGCAGTATTTT. It translates to CASSPNPGDTQYF. Together with reference TRBV7-3 and TRBJ2-3, the CDR3 gives the full variable domain: GAGVSQTPSNKVTEKGKYVELRCDPISGHTALYWYRQSLGQGPEFLIYFQGTGAADDSGLPNDRFFAVRPEGSVSTLKIQRTERGDSAVYLCASSPNPGDTQYFGPGTRLTVL.